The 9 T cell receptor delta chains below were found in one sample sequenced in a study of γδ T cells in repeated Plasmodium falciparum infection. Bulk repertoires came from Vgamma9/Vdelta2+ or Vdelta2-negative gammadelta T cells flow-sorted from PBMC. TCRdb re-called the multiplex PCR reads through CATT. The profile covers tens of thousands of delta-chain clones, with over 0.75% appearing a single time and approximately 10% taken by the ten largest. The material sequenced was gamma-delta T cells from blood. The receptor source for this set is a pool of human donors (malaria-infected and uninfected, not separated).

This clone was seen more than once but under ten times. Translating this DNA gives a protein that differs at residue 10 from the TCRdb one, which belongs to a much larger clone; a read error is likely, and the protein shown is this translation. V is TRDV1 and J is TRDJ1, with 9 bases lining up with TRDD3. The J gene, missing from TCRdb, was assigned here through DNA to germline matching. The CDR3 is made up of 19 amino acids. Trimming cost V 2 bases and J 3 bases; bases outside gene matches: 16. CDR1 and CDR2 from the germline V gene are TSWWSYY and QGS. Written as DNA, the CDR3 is TGTGCTCTTGGGGAAATGGTCCTACGGCTCGCTGGGGGATCCGATAAACTCATCTTT. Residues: CALGEMVLRLAGGSDKLIF.

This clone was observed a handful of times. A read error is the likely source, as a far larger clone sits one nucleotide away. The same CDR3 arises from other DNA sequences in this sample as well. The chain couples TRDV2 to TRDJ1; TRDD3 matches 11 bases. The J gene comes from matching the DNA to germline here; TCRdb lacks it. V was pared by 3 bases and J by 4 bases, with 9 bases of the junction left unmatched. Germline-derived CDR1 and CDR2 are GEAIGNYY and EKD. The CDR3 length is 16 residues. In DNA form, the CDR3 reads TGTGCCTGTGACTCCTTGCTGGGGGATACAGACGATAAACTCATCTTT. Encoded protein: CACDSLLGDTDDKLIF.

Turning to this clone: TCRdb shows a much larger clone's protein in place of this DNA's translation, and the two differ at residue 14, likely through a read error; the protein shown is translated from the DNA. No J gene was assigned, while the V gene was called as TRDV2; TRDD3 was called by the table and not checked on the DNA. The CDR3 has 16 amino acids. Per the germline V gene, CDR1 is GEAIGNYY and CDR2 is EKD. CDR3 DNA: TGTGCCTGTGACCCTCTGGGGGATAAGTACACCGATAAAATCATCTTT. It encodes CACDPLGDKYTDKIIF.

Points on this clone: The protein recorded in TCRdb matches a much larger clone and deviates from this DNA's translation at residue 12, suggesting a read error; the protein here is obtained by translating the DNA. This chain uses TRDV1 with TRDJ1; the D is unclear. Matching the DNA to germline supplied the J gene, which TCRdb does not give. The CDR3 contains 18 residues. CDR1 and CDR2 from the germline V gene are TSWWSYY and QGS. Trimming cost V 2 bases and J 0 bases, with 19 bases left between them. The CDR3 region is CALGEFRPRYWHTDKLIF. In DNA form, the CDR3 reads TGTGCTCTTGGGGAATTTAGACCCCGCTATTGGCACACCGATAAACTCATCTTT.

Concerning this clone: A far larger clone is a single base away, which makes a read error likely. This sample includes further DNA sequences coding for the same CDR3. CDR3 sequence: CACDPLTGDTPNDTDKLIF. In nucleotides, the CDR3 is TGTGCCTGTGACCCTCTGACGGGGGATACGCCTAATGACACCGATAAACTCATCTTT. V and J are TRDV2 and TRDJ1, with 10 bases fitting TRDD3. This CDR3 spans 19 amino acids. Germline V CDR1 and CDR2: GEAIGNYY, EKD. The V and J ends lost 3 bases and 0 bases, in that order; junction bases with no gene match: 15.

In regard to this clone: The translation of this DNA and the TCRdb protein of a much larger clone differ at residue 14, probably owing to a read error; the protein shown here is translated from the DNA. The CDR3 sequence: CACDTVSPPTVLGYHTDKLIF. Written as DNA, the CDR3 is TGTGCCTGTGACACCGTCTCACCTCCGACCGTACTGGGGTATCACACCGATAAACTCATCTTT. V and J are TRDV2 and TRDJ1, with 7 bases that match TRDD3. With 0 bases clipped from V and 0 bases from J, the junction kept 21 bases outside the gene matches. There are 21 residues in the CDR3. Germline loops: CDR1 GEAIGNYY, CDR2 EKD.

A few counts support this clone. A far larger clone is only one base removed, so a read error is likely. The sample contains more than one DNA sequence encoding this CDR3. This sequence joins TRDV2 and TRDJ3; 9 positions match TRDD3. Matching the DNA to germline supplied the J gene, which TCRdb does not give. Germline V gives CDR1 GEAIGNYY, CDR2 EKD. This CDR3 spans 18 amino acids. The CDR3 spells CACDTIGGYSWDTRQMFF. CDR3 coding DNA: TGTGCCTGTGACACCATCGGGGGATACTCCTGGGACACCCGGCAGATGTTTTTC.

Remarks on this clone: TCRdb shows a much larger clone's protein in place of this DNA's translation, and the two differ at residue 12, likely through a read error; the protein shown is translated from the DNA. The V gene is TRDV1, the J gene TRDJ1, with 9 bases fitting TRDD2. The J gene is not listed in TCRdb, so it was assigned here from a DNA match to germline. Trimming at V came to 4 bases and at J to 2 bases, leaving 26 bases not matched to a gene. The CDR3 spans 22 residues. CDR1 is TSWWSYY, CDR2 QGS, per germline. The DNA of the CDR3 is TGTGCTCTTGGGGCCTTGGCCTTCCTACAATTTCCCCGGGGAGGGTCGACCGATAAACTCATCTTT. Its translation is CALGALAFLQFPRGGSTDKLIF.

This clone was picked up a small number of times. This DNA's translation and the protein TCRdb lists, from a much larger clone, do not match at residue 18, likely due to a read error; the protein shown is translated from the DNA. As DNA, the CDR3 is TGTGCTCTTTCCTACCGGGATGGTAGAGGGTTACAGTACACCGATAAACTCACCTTT. This encodes CALSYRDGRGLQYTDKLTF. This chain uses TRDV1 with TRDJ1, with D possibly being TRDD2 (6 bases). In germline, CDR1 is TSWWSYY, CDR2 QGS. The length of the CDR3 is 19 residues.